Below are 11 T cell receptor beta chains sequenced from a single sample in a study of CD39 and CD103 CD8 tumor-infiltrating T cells. Data came from immunoSEQ multiplex PCR; TCRdb stores just in-frame clones and leaves some out. The table lists 1,500 to 2,000 clones, 73% of them singletons. Sequenced input: CD39- CD103- CD8+ T cells sorted from the tumor. Stated subset: CD103-CD39- double-negative CD45RA- CD8 T cells. These receptors all stem from a human donor with head and neck squamous cell carcinoma.

This clone showed up just once. The chain has TRBV28 and TRBJ2-7, with 11 bases that match TRBD2. Germline CDR1 reads MDHEN; CDR2 reads SYDVKM. V shed 5 bases, J shed 0 bases, and the junction held 6 bases outside the gene matches. The CDR3 runs to 16 residues. The CDR3 protein is CASSASSGRNSYEQYF. In DNA form, the CDR3 reads TGTGCCAGCAGTGCCTCTAGCGGGAGGAACTCCTACGAGCAGTACTTC.

This chain's CDR3 is CASSIPETGDYNEKLFF. In DNA form, the CDR3 reads TGTGCCAGTAGTATACCCGAGACAGGGGACTATAATGAAAAACTGTTTTTT. V gene TRBV19 combines with J gene TRBJ1-4; 8 bases fit TRBD1. The CDR3 is 17 amino acids. Germline lookup yields CDR1 LNHDA and CDR2 SQIVND (reference sequence). J gave up 4 bases and V 2 bases, and 9 bases lay outside the gene matches.

The chain has TRBV7-8 and TRBJ2-1, with TRBD2 matching 9 bases. Germline-derived CDR1 and CDR2 are SGHVS and FQNEAQ. This CDR3 spans 15 amino acids. V dropped 5 bases and J dropped 8; count of bases not matched to a gene: 10. The CDR3 nucleotides read TGTGCCAGCAGCATCTTGAAGCGGGAGGACGATGAGCAGTTCTTC. Translating it yields CASSILKREDDEQFF.

The V gene is TRBV7-6, the J gene TRBJ2-7; D remains unclear. CDR3 size: 15 residues. Germline V gives CDR1 SGHVS, CDR2 FNYEAQ. With 7 bases removed from V and 1 base from J, the gap between germline ends came to 17 bases. The CDR3: CASTPTPVNSYEQYF. The CDR3 bases are TGTGCCAGCACCCCGACCCCGGTGAATTCCTACGAGCAGTACTTC.

The V gene is TRBV13, the J gene TRBJ1-2; D is ambiguous. Germline CDR1 and CDR2: PRHDT and FYEKMQ (reference sequence). CDR3 length: 14 amino acids. The germline V and J ends were trimmed by 3 bases and 8 bases, with 16 bases remaining between them. CDR3 sequence: CASSFSSILGGYTF. The CDR3, as DNA: TGTGCCAGCAGCTTTTCCAGCATCCTCGGGGGCTACACCTTC.

The chain recombines TRBV28 with TRBJ2-7, with D perhaps TRBD1 (5 bases). Germline V lookup: CDR1 MDHEN, CDR2 SYDVKM. This CDR3 is built from 13 residues. Trimming left V 6 bases short and J 4 bases short, with 13 bases between. CDR3 protein: CASRTRVGYEQYF. CDR3 DNA: TGTGCCAGCAGAACCAGGGTCGGGTACGAGCAGTACTTC.

The chain carries TRBV11-2 and TRBJ1-5; weak D call: TRBD1 (5 bases). Trimming took 0 bases from V and 14 from J, leaving 8 bases between them. Germline V lookup: CDR1 SGHAT, CDR2 FQNNGV. The CDR3 runs to 11 residues. The CDR3 sequence: CASSLETVEHF. CDR3 coding DNA: TGTGCCAGCAGCTTAGAGACAGTGGAGCATTTT.

This clone is judged large (0.1 to 1%). The chain employs TRBV9 and TRBJ2-1; 11 positions agree with TRBD2. Germline V gene data show CDR1 as SGDLS and CDR2 as YYNGEE. The CDR3 is made up of 14 amino acids. Trimming cost V 2 bases and J 5 bases; bases outside gene matches: 0. In nucleotides, the CDR3 is TGTGCCAGCAGCGTTAGCGGGAGGGACAATGAGCAGTTCTTC. Protein: CASSVSGRDNEQFF.

V usage is TRBV28 and J usage is TRBJ2-2; 7 nucleotides agree with TRBD2. From germline, CDR1 is MDHEN and CDR2 SYDVKM. With 10 bases clipped from V and 1 base from J, the junction kept 12 bases outside the gene matches. The length of the CDR3 is 16 residues. As DNA, the CDR3 is TGTGCCACCTTTCCCTGGGCTAGCGGGAACACCGGGGAGCTGTTTTTT. Protein sequence: CATFPWASGNTGELFF. Together with reference TRBV28 and TRBJ2-2, the CDR3 gives the full variable domain: DVKVTQSSRYLVKRTGEKVFLECVQDMDHENMFWYRQDPGLGLRLIYFSYDVKMKEKGDIPEGYSVSREKKERFSLILESASTNQTSMYLCATFPWASGNTGELFFGEGSRLTVL.

This chain uses TRBV13 with TRBJ2-7; D is perhaps TRBD1 or TRBD2 (5 bases each). In germline, CDR1 is PRHDT, CDR2 FYEKMQ (reference sequence). This CDR3 spans 14 amino acids. V lost 4 bases to trimming and J lost 5 bases, with 15 bases between them. This chain's CDR3 is CASSSTVDGNEQYF. The CDR3 nucleotides read TGTGCCAGCAGCTCGACAGTGGACGGGAACGAGCAGTACTTC.

The chain links TRBV10-1 to TRBJ2-3; 8 positions agree with TRBD1. Germline V gene sequence: CDR1 WNHNN, CDR2 SYGVQD (reference sequence). V lost 3 bases and J lost 5; bases outside the gene matches: 7. The CDR3 contains 15 residues. The CDR3 nucleotides are TGCGCCAGCAGTGATTTCCGACAGGGGAGAGATACGCAGTATTTT. Its translation: CASSDFRQGRDTQYF.